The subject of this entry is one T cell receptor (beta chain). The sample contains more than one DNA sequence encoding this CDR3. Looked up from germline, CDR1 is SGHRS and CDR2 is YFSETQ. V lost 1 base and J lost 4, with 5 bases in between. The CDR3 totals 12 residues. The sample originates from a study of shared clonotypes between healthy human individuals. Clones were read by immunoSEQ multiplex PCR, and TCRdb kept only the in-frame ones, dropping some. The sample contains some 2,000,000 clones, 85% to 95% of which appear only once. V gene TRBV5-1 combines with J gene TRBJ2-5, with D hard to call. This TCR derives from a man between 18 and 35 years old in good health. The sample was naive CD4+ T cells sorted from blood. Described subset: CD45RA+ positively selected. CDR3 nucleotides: TGCGCCAGCAGCTTGCGCCTAGAGACCCAGTACTTC. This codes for CASSLRLETQYF.